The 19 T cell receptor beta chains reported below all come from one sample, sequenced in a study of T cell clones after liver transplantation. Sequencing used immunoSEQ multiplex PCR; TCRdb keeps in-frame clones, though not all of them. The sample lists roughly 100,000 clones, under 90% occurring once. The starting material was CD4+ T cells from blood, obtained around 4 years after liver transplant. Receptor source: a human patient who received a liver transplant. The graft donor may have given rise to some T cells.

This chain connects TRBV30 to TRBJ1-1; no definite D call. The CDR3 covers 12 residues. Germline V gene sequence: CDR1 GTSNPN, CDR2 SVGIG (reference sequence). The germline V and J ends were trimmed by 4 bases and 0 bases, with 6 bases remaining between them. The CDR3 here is CAWTGMNTEAFF. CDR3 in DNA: TGTGCCTGGACGGGAATGAACACTGAAGCTTTCTTT.

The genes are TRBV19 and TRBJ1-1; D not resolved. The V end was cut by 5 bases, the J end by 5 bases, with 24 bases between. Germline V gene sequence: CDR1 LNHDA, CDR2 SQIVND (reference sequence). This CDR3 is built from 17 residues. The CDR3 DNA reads TGTGCCAGTAGTCTTACTCGTTCGATAAGAAGTCGGACTGAAGCTTTCTTT. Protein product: CASSLTRSIRSRTEAFF.

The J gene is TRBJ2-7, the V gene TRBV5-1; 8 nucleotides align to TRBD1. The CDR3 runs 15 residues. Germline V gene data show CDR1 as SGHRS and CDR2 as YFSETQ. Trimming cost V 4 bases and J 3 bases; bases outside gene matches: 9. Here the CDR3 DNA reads TGCGCCAGCAGCCCCGGGACAGGATCTATCTACGAGCAGTACTTC. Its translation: CASSPGTGSIYEQYF.

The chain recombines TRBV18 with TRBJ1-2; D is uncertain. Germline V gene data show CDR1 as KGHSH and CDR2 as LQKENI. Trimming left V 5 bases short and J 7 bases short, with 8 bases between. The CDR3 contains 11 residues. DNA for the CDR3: TGTGCCAGCTCAGAGTTAGGTGGCTACACCTTC. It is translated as CASSELGGYTF.

This CDR3 reads CASSDRVQETQYF. The CDR3, as DNA: TGTGCCAGCAGCGACAGGGTCCAAGAGACCCAGTACTTC. The rearrangement joins TRBV7-2 to TRBJ2-5; 7 positions agree with TRBD1. The CDR3 has 13 amino acids. Germline V gene lookup returns CDR1 SGHTA and CDR2 FQGNSA. V gave up 5 bases and J gave up 1 base; unmatched junction bases: 1.

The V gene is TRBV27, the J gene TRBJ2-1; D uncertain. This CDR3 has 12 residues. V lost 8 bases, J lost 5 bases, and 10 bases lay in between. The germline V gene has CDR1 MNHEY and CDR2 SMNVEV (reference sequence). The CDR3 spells CASRRVHNEQFF. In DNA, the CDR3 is TGTGCCAGCCGCAGAGTCCACAATGAGCAGTTCTTC.

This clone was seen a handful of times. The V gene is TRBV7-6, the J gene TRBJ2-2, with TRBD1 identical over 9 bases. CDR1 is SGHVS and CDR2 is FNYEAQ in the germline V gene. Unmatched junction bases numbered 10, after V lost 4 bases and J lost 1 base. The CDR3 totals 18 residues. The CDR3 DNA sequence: TGTGCCAGCAGCTCGTTAACAGGGGGCGCCGGGAACACCGGGGAGCTGTTTTTT. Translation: CASSSLTGGAGNTGELFF.

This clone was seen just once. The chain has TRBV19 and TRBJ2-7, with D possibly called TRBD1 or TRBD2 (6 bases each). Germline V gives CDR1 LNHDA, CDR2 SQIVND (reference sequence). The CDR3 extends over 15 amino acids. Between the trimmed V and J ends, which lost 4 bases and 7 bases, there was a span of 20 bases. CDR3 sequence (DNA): TGTGCCAGTAGTACGGGGGCGTGGCAGGCGCGGGAGCAGTACTTC. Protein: CASSTGAWQAREQYF.

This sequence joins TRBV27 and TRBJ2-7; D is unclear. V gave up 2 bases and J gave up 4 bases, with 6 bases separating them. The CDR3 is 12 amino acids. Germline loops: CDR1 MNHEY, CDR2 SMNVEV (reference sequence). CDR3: CASSLTGYEQYF. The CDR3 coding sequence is TGTGCCAGCAGTTTAACCGGGTACGAGCAGTACTTC.

The CDR3 reads CASTPVGGRGTEAFF. The CDR3 nucleotides read TGCGCCAGCACGCCGGTCGGGGGCAGGGGAACTGAAGCTTTCTTT. This sequence joins TRBV5-1 and TRBJ1-1; D is perhaps TRBD1 (6 bases). V gave up 6 bases and J gave up 5 bases, with 20 bases separating them. Germline lookup yields CDR1 SGHRS and CDR2 YFSETQ. CDR3 length: 15 residues.

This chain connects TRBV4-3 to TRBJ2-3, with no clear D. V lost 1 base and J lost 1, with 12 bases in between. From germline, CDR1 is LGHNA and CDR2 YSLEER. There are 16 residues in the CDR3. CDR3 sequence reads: CASSQGRMARTDTQYF. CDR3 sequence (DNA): TGCGCCAGCAGCCAAGGAAGGATGGCCCGCACAGATACGCAGTATTTT.

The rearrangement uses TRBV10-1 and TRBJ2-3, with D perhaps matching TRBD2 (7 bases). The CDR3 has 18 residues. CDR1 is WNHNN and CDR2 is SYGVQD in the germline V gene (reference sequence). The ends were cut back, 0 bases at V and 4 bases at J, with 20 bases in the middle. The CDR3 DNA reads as TGCGCCAGCAGTGAGTCGGTCAGTAGGGGAGGGGGAGCAGATACGCAGTATTTT. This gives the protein CASSESVSRGGGADTQYF.

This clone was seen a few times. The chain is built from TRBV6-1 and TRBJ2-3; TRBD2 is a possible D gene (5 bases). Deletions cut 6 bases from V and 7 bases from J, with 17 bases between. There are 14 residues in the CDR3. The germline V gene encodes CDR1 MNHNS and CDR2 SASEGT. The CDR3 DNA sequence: TGTGCCAGCAGCACGAGGGTCCCTCCCCATACGCAGTATTTT. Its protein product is CASSTRVPPHTQYF.

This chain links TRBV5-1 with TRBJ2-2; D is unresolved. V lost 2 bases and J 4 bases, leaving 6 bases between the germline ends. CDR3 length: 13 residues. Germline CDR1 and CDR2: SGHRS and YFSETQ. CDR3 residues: CASSLQSTGELFF. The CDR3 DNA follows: TGCGCCAGCAGCTTACAGAGCACCGGGGAGCTGTTTTTT.

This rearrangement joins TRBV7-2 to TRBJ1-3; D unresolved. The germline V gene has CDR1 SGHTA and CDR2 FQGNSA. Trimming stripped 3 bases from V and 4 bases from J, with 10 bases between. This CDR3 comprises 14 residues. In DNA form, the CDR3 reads TGTGCCAGCAGCTTCGACGGTGGAGGAAACACCATATATTTT. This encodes CASSFDGGGNTIYF.

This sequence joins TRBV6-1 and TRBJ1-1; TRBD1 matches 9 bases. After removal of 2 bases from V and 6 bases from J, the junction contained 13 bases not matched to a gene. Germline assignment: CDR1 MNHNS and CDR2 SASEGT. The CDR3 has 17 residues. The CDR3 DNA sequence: TGTGCCAGCAGTGAATCCCGACAGGGGGGGGTTCGCGCTGAAGCTTTCTTT. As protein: CASSESRQGGVRAEAFF.

CDR3 region: CASSSGRNEQFF. CDR3 DNA: TGCGCCAGCAGCTCCGGACGGAATGAGCAGTTCTTC. V is TRBV5-1 and J is TRBJ2-1; D is uncertain. The CDR3 runs 12 residues. The V gene's germline CDR1 is SGHRS and CDR2 YFSETQ. The V gene lost 3 bases and the J gene lost 7 bases, with 8 bases spanning the gap. The full variable domain, rest sourced from reference TRBV5-1 and TRBJ2-1, is KAGVTQTPRYLIKTRGQQVTLSCSPISGHRSVSWYQQTPGQGLQFLFEYFSETQRNKGNFPGRFSGRQFSNSRSEMNVSTLELGDSALYLCASSSGRNEQFFGPGTRLTVL.

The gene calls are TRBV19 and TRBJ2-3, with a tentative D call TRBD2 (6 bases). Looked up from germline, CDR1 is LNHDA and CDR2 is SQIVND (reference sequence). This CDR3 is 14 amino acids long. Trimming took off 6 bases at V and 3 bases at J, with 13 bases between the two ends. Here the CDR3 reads CASRVAASTDTQYF. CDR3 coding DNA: TGTGCCAGTAGAGTAGCGGCCTCTACAGATACGCAGTATTTT. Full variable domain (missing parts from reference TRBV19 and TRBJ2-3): DGGITQSPKYLFRKEGQNVTLSCEQNLNHDAMYWYRQDPGQGLRLIYYSQIVNDFQKGDIAEGYSVSREKKESFPLTVTSAQKNPTAFYLCASRVAASTDTQYFGPGTRLTVL.

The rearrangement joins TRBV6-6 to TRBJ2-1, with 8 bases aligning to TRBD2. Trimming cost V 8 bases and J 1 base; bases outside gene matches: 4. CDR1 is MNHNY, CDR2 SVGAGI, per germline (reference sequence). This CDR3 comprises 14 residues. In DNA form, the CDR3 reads TGTGCCAGCCTCCGGGGGGGTTCCTACAATGAGCAGTTCTTC. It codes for CASLRGGSYNEQFF.